Listed below are T cell receptor beta chains from one sample, sequenced in a study of CD8 T cells in Susac syndrome. In TCRdb, the immunoSEQ multiplex PCR reads were re-called with MiXCR into one record per CDR3 protein. This table holds over 120,000 distinct CDR3 sequences, approximately 95% found once. Sequencing was carried out using CD4+ T cells from PBMCs. These receptor sequences come from a human donor with Susac syndrome. The CDR3 runs from the conserved cysteine through the conserved F or W. The order of the fields is V gene, CDR3 length, J gene, D gene, clone size, CDR3 DNA, CDR3 protein. A D gene is named only where the DNA matches it firmly. Size tells how often a clone was seen (once, few, many) or the class of an expanded clone, and some rows leave it out.

V gene: TRBV29-1; CDR3 length: 13; J gene: TRBJ2-6; D gene: -; clone size: -; CDR3 DNA: TGCAGCGTAAGGCCCCCTGGGGCCAACGTCCTGACTTTC; CDR3 protein: CSVRPPGANVLTF
V gene: TRBV12-3/TRBV12-4; CDR3 length: 15; J gene: TRBJ2-5; D gene: TRBD1; clone size: -; CDR3 DNA: TGTGCCAGCAGTCAGGGGACAGGGTCCTGGGAGACCCAGTACTTC; CDR3 protein: CASSQGTGSWETQYF
V gene: TRBV7-2; CDR3 length: 12; J gene: TRBJ1-2; D gene: -; clone size: -; CDR3 DNA: TGTGCCAGCAGACCAGCGGGGTATGGCTACACCTTC; CDR3 protein: CASRPAGYGYTF
V gene: TRBV20-1; CDR3 length: 16; J gene: TRBJ2-7; D gene: TRBD2; clone size: once; CDR3 DNA: TGCAGTGCTAGAGATCTCAGGCTAGCGGGGATCTACGAGCAGTACTTC; CDR3 protein: CSARDLRLAGIYEQYF
V gene: TRBV29-1; CDR3 length: 13; J gene: TRBJ1-6; D gene: TRBD1; clone size: -; CDR3 DNA: TGCAGCGTTGCCGACAGGGGTGATTCACCCCTCCACTTT; CDR3 protein: CSVADRGDSPLHF
V gene: TRBV30; CDR3 length: 11; J gene: TRBJ1-2; D gene: -; clone size: -; CDR3 DNA: TGTGCCTGGAGTAGGGTTTATGGCTACACCTTC; CDR3 protein: CAWSRVYGYTF
V gene: TRBV7-9; CDR3 length: 14; J gene: TRBJ2-2; D gene: -; clone size: -; CDR3 DNA: TGTGCCAGCAGCTTGGAGGGAATTGGCGGGGAGCTGTTTTTT; CDR3 protein: CASSLEGIGGELFF
V gene: TRBV12-3/TRBV12-4; CDR3 length: 14; J gene: TRBJ2-3; D gene: -; clone size: -; CDR3 DNA: TGTGCCAGCACCCGGGACTCAAGGTTGGATACGCAGTATTTT; CDR3 protein: CASTRDSRLDTQYF
V gene: TRBV20-1; CDR3 length: 15; J gene: TRBJ1-5; D gene: TRBD1; clone size: -; CDR3 DNA: TGCAGTGCTAGCCCCGGGACAGGGGAGAATCAGCCCCAGCATTTT; CDR3 protein: CSASPGTGENQPQHF
V gene: TRBV20-1; CDR3 length: 13; J gene: TRBJ2-4; D gene: TRBD1; clone size: -; CDR3 DNA: TGCAGTGTTCGGACAGGGTTTAAAAACATTCAGTACTTC; CDR3 protein: CSVRTGFKNIQYF
V gene: TRBV28; CDR3 length: 15; J gene: TRBJ2-3; D gene: -; clone size: -; CDR3 DNA: TGTGCCAGCAGACTGACCGGGTCGAGCACAGATACGCAGTATTTT; CDR3 protein: CASRLTGSSTDTQYF
V gene: TRBV30; CDR3 length: 13; J gene: TRBJ1-1; D gene: -; clone size: -; CDR3 DNA: TGTGCCTGGAGTGTAAGAGTTCAGGGGGAAGCTTTCTTT; CDR3 protein: CAWSVRVQGEAFF
V gene: TRBV5-1; CDR3 length: 17; J gene: TRBJ2-6; D gene: TRBD2; clone size: -; CDR3 DNA: TGCGCCAGCAGGCTGGGGGGACTAAGATCTGGGGCCAACGTCCTGACTTTC; CDR3 protein: CASRLGGLRSGANVLTF
V gene: TRBV19; CDR3 length: 15; J gene: TRBJ1-6; D gene: -; clone size: -; CDR3 DNA: TGTGCCAGTAGCGATTCTCAGGGGTGGGATTCACCCCTCCACTTT; CDR3 protein: CASSDSQGWDSPLHF
V gene: TRBV2; CDR3 length: 16; J gene: TRBJ2-6; D gene: -; clone size: -; CDR3 DNA: TGTGCCAGCATTCCCCGGGCCCCCTCTGGGGCCAACGTCCTGACTTTC; CDR3 protein: CASIPRAPSGANVLTF
V gene: TRBV6-2/TRBV6-3; CDR3 length: 14; J gene: TRBJ1-1; D gene: -; clone size: -; CDR3 DNA: TGTGCCAGCAGTTACTTCCAGATTTACACTGAAGCTTTCTTT; CDR3 protein: CASSYFQIYTEAFF
V gene: TRBV5-4; CDR3 length: 13; J gene: TRBJ1-6; D gene: -; clone size: -; CDR3 DNA: TGTGCCAGCAGCTACGGAAATGGGGCACCCCTCCACTTT; CDR3 protein: CASSYGNGAPLHF
V gene: TRBV6-1; CDR3 length: 13; J gene: TRBJ2-7; D gene: -; clone size: -; CDR3 DNA: TGTGCCAGCAGTGAAAATCCTTCCTACGAGCAGTACTTC; CDR3 protein: CASSENPSYEQYF
V gene: TRBV5-1; CDR3 length: 15; J gene: TRBJ1-1; D gene: -; clone size: -; CDR3 DNA: TGCGCCAGCAGCTTGAGTTTCAGGGGGAACACTGAAGCTTTCTTT; CDR3 protein: CASSLSFRGNTEAFF
V gene: TRBV9; CDR3 length: 15; J gene: TRBJ1-6; D gene: TRBD1; clone size: -; CDR3 DNA: TGTGCCAGCAGCGAAGGACAGGGGGCAAATTCACCCCTCCACTTT; CDR3 protein: CASSEGQGANSPLHF
V gene: TRBV4-2; CDR3 length: 16; J gene: TRBJ2-3; D gene: TRBD2; clone size: -; CDR3 DNA: TGTGCCAGCAGCCAAGGTAGCGGGGGGGGCACAGATACGCAGTATTTT; CDR3 protein: CASSQGSGGGTDTQYF
V gene: TRBV20-1; CDR3 length: 15; J gene: TRBJ2-3; D gene: -; clone size: -; CDR3 DNA: TGCAGTGCTAGTCGGGGGCCTCCAAACACAGATACGCAGTATTTT; CDR3 protein: CSASRGPPNTDTQYF
V gene: TRBV5-6; CDR3 length: 14; J gene: TRBJ1-2; D gene: -; clone size: -; CDR3 DNA: TGTGCCAGCAGCCGAGGGACGGCATACTATGGCTACACCTTC; CDR3 protein: CASSRGTAYYGYTF
V gene: TRBV3-1; CDR3 length: 15; J gene: TRBJ2-5; D gene: -; clone size: -; CDR3 DNA: TGTGCCAGCAGCCATTGGACACTTGGAGATGAGACCCAGTACTTC; CDR3 protein: CASSHWTLGDETQYF
V gene: TRBV23-1; CDR3 length: 16; J gene: TRBJ1-5; D gene: -; clone size: -; CDR3 DNA: TGCGCCAGCAGTCAATCTTGGGCCAGGAGCAATCAGCCCCAGCATTTT; CDR3 protein: CASSQSWARSNQPQHF
V gene: TRBV24-1; CDR3 length: 13; J gene: TRBJ2-2; D gene: -; clone size: once; CDR3 DNA: TGTGCCACCAGTGAGGAGGTCACCGGGGAGCTGTTTTTT; CDR3 protein: CATSEEVTGELFF
V gene: TRBV29-1; CDR3 length: 12; J gene: TRBJ1-2; D gene: -; clone size: -; CDR3 DNA: TGCAGCGTGGCAGGGGCTAACTATGGCTACACCTTC; CDR3 protein: CSVAGANYGYTF
V gene: TRBV2; CDR3 length: 14; J gene: TRBJ2-7; D gene: TRBD2; clone size: -; CDR3 DNA: TGTGCCAGCAGTGGTCAGCGGGGGACGTTCGAGCAGTACTTC; CDR3 protein: CASSGQRGTFEQYF
V gene: TRBV7-9; CDR3 length: 14; J gene: TRBJ2-7; D gene: -; clone size: -; CDR3 DNA: TGTGCCAGCAGCAATCCCGGGCCCTCCTACGAGCAGTACTTC; CDR3 protein: CASSNPGPSYEQYF
V gene: TRBV20-1; CDR3 length: 13; J gene: TRBJ2-3; D gene: -; clone size: -; CDR3 DNA: TGCAGTGCTCAGACTGACCGCACAGATACGCAGTATTTT; CDR3 protein: CSAQTDRTDTQYF
V gene: TRBV20-1; CDR3 length: 15; J gene: TRBJ1-1; D gene: -; clone size: -; CDR3 DNA: TGCAGTGCTAGCCCACCGACCGAAGCGCGCACTGAAGCTTTCTTT; CDR3 protein: CSASPPTEARTEAFF
V gene: TRBV5-1; CDR3 length: 13; J gene: TRBJ2-1; D gene: -; clone size: -; CDR3 DNA: TGCGCCAGCAGCTTGGGCGCCAACAATGAGCAGTTCTTC; CDR3 protein: CASSLGANNEQFF
V gene: TRBV4-1; CDR3 length: 14; J gene: TRBJ2-3; D gene: -; clone size: few; CDR3 DNA: TGCGCCAGCAGCCGACTGTATAGCACAGATACGCAGTATTTT; CDR3 protein: CASSRLYSTDTQYF
V gene: TRBV6-4; CDR3 length: 14; J gene: TRBJ2-1; D gene: TRBD2; clone size: -; CDR3 DNA: TGTGCCAGCAGTCCCAGCGGGGAAATACGGGAGCAGTTCTTC; CDR3 protein: CASSPSGEIREQFF
V gene: TRBV30; CDR3 length: 13; J gene: TRBJ1-2; D gene: TRBD1; clone size: -; CDR3 DNA: TGTGCCTGCTCGGGACAGGTTTTTTATGGCTACACCTTC; CDR3 protein: CACSGQVFYGYTF
V gene: TRBV6-2/TRBV6-3; CDR3 length: 11; J gene: TRBJ2-1; D gene: -; clone size: few; CDR3 DNA: TGTGCCAGCAGTTATTGGGGGAAGCAGTTCTTC; CDR3 protein: CASSYWGKQFF
V gene: TRBV20-1; CDR3 length: 14; J gene: TRBJ2-7; D gene: TRBD2; clone size: -; CDR3 DNA: TGCAGTGCTAAGGGACTAGCGGGAGACCACGAGCAGTACTTC; CDR3 protein: CSAKGLAGDHEQYF
V gene: TRBV18; CDR3 length: 14; J gene: TRBJ1-2; D gene: TRBD1; clone size: -; CDR3 DNA: TGTGCCAGCTCACCGGGACAGGGTGTGAACGGCTACACCTTC; CDR3 protein: CASSPGQGVNGYTF
V gene: TRBV5-1; CDR3 length: 17; J gene: TRBJ1-2; D gene: -; clone size: once; CDR3 DNA: TGCGCCAGCAGCTTGGCAGGCGGATACCTGGAGGGCTATGGCTACACCTTC; CDR3 protein: CASSLAGGYLEGYGYTF
V gene: TRBV12-3/TRBV12-4; CDR3 length: 18; J gene: TRBJ2-1; D gene: TRBD2; clone size: -; CDR3 DNA: TGTGCCAGCAGTTTCGGGGTCCTAGCGGGAGGTGTGGGGAATGAGCAGTTCTTC; CDR3 protein: CASSFGVLAGGVGNEQFF
V gene: TRBV2; CDR3 length: 13; J gene: TRBJ2-5; D gene: TRBD1; clone size: -; CDR3 DNA: TGTGCCAGCCTACAGGGGGTTCGGGAGACCCAGTACTTC; CDR3 protein: CASLQGVRETQYF
V gene: TRBV12-3/TRBV12-4; CDR3 length: 15; J gene: TRBJ1-1; D gene: TRBD1; clone size: -; CDR3 DNA: TGTGCCAGCAGTACTGATAACAGGGGGGGCACTGAAGCTTTCTTT; CDR3 protein: CASSTDNRGGTEAFF
V gene: TRBV30; CDR3 length: 13; J gene: TRBJ2-4; D gene: -; clone size: -; CDR3 DNA: TGTGCCTGGAGTGGTGGAGGGAAAAACATTCAGTACTTC; CDR3 protein: CAWSGGGKNIQYF
V gene: TRBV29-1; CDR3 length: 20; J gene: TRBJ2-5; D gene: -; clone size: -; CDR3 DNA: TGCAGCGTCCCCGTGGGGAGGACGGGAGTAATAGGGGAGGCCCAAGAGACCCAGTACTTC; CDR3 protein: CSVPVGRTGVIGEAQETQYF
V gene: TRBV5-1; CDR3 length: 14; J gene: TRBJ1-2; D gene: TRBD1; clone size: -; CDR3 DNA: TGCGCCAGCAGCGTGGGACAGATAAACTATGGCTACACCTTC; CDR3 protein: CASSVGQINYGYTF
V gene: TRBV15; CDR3 length: 15; J gene: TRBJ2-7; D gene: -; clone size: -; CDR3 DNA: TGTGCCACCAGCAGAGATAACGCTATCTCTACGAAGCAGTACTTC; CDR3 protein: CATSRDNAISTKQYF
V gene: TRBV5-6; CDR3 length: 11; J gene: TRBJ1-2; D gene: -; clone size: -; CDR3 DNA: TGTGCCAGCACCCGGGAAGATGGCTACACCTTC; CDR3 protein: CASTREDGYTF
V gene: TRBV6-5; CDR3 length: 18; J gene: TRBJ2-5; D gene: -; clone size: -; CDR3 DNA: TGTGCCAGCAGTTACTCAACTAGAGACGTCGGTTATAAAGAGACCCAGTACTTC; CDR3 protein: CASSYSTRDVGYKETQYF
V gene: TRBV30; CDR3 length: 13; J gene: TRBJ1-2; D gene: -; clone size: once; CDR3 DNA: TGTGCCTGGACTGGCCTCAAAGGGGACGGCTACACCTTC; CDR3 protein: CAWTGLKGDGYTF
V gene: TRBV5-1; CDR3 length: 15; J gene: TRBJ2-1; D gene: TRBD2; clone size: -; CDR3 DNA: TGCGCCAGCAGCTTGTGGCTAGCGGCAGACAATGAGCAGTTCTTC; CDR3 protein: CASSLWLAADNEQFF
V gene: TRBV29-1; CDR3 length: 14; J gene: TRBJ2-1; D gene: TRBD2; clone size: -; CDR3 DNA: TGCAGCGTTGGGGAGCGGGGGGGACACAATGAGCAGTTCTTC; CDR3 protein: CSVGERGGHNEQFF
V gene: TRBV29-1; CDR3 length: 11; J gene: TRBJ1-1; D gene: -; clone size: -; CDR3 DNA: TGCAGCGTTGAGGAGGTAGCAGAAGCTTTCTTT; CDR3 protein: CSVEEVAEAFF
V gene: TRBV12-3/TRBV12-4; CDR3 length: 15; J gene: TRBJ2-3; D gene: TRBD2; clone size: -; CDR3 DNA: TGTGCCAGCAGCAGACTAGCGGGGAGCACAGATACGCAGTATTTT; CDR3 protein: CASSRLAGSTDTQYF
V gene: TRBV7-9; CDR3 length: 13; J gene: TRBJ2-2; D gene: -; clone size: -; CDR3 DNA: TGTGCCAGCAGCTTAGACCAGTATGGGGAGCTGTTTTTT; CDR3 protein: CASSLDQYGELFF
V gene: TRBV5-6; CDR3 length: 15; J gene: TRBJ1-1; D gene: -; clone size: -; CDR3 DNA: TGTGCCAGCAGCCCTAAAGACTTAATGAACACTGAAGCTTTCTTT; CDR3 protein: CASSPKDLMNTEAFF
V gene: TRBV20-1; CDR3 length: 14; J gene: TRBJ1-4; D gene: TRBD1; clone size: -; CDR3 DNA: TGCAGTGCTCCTACACAGGGGATTTCTGAAAAACTGTTTTTT; CDR3 protein: CSAPTQGISEKLFF
V gene: TRBV12-3/TRBV12-4; CDR3 length: 14; J gene: TRBJ1-2; D gene: TRBD1; clone size: -; CDR3 DNA: TGTGCCAGCAGCTCCGGGACAGGGGTCGGCGGCTACACCTTC; CDR3 protein: CASSSGTGVGGYTF
V gene: TRBV20-1; CDR3 length: 15; J gene: TRBJ1-5; D gene: -; clone size: -; CDR3 DNA: TGCAGTGCCGTTAGTGGGGGGGTAGGCAATCAGCCCCAGCATTTT; CDR3 protein: CSAVSGGVGNQPQHF
V gene: TRBV7-2; CDR3 length: 12; J gene: TRBJ2-5; D gene: -; clone size: -; CDR3 DNA: TGTGCCAGCAGCTTAAATAGGGGGAGCCAGTACTTC; CDR3 protein: CASSLNRGSQYF